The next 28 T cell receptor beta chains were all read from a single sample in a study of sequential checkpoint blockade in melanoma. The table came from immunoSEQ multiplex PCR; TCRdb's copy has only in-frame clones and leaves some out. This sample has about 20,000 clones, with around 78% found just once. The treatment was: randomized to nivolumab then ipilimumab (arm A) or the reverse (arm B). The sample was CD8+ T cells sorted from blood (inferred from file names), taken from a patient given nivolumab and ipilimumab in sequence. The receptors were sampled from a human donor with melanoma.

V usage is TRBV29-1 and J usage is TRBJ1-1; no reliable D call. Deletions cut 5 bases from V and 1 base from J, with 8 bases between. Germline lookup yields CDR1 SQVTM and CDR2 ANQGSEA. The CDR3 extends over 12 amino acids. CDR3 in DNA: TGCAGCGTTCTGAACGGGAACACTGAAGCTTTCTTT. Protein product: CSVLNGNTEAFF.

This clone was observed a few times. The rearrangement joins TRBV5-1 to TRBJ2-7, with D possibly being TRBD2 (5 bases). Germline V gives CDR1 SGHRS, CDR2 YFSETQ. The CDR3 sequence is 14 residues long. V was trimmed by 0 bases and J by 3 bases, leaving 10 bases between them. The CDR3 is CASSLADGVYEQYF. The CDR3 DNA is TGCGCCAGCAGCTTGGCCGACGGGGTCTACGAGCAGTACTTC.

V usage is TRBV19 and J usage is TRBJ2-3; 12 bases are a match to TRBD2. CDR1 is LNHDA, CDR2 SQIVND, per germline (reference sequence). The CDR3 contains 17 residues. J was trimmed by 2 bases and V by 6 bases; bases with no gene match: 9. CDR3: CASRASGGAGVTDTQYF. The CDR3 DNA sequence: TGTGCCAGTAGAGCTAGCGGGGGGGCGGGGGTCACAGATACGCAGTATTTT.

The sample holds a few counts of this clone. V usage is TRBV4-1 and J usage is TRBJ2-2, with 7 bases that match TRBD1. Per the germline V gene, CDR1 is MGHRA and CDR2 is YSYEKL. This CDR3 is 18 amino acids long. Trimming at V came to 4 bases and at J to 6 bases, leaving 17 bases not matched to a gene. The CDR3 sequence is CASSRGVRAAGGAGELFF. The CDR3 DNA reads TGCGCCAGCAGCCGGGGTGTTAGGGCGGCAGGGGGAGCCGGGGAGCTGTTTTTT.

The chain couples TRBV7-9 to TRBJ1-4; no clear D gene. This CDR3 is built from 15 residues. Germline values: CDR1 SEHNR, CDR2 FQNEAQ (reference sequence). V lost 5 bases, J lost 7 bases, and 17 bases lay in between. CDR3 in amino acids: CASSVGSGKGEKLFF. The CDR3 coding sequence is TGTGCCAGCAGCGTAGGATCCGGGAAGGGTGAAAAACTGTTTTTT.

The DNA for the CDR3 is TGTGCCAGTAGTATGGGGACAGGGGGCTACGGATTGAACGGGGAGCTGTTTTTT. It translates to CASSMGTGGYGLNGELFF. This sequence joins TRBV19 and TRBJ2-2; 12 nucleotides align to TRBD1. CDR3 length: 18 amino acids. Germline V CDR1 and CDR2: LNHDA, SQIVND (reference sequence). V gave up 3 bases and J gave up 7 bases; unmatched junction bases: 12.

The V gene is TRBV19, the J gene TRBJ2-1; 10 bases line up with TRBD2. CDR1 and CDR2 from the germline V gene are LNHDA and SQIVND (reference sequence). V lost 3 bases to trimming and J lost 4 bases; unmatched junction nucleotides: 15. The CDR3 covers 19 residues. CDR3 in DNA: TGTGCCAGTAGTATTGAGTATCCTAGCGGGGGTACGAATTACAATGAGCAGTTCTTC. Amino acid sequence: CASSIEYPSGGTNYNEQFF.

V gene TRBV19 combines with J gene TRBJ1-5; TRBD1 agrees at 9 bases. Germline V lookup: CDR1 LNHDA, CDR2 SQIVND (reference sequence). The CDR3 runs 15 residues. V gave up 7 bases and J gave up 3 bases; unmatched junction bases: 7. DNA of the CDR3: TGTGCCAGTACCCTGACAGGGGGTTTCAATCAGCCCCAGCATTTT. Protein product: CASTLTGGFNQPQHF.

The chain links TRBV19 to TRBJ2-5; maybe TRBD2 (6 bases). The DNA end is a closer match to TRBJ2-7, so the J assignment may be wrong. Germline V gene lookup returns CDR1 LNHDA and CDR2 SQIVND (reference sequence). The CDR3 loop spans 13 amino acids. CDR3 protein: CASSMGTRGEQYF. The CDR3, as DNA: TGTGCCAGTAGTATGGGTACGCGGGGCGAGCAGTACTTC.

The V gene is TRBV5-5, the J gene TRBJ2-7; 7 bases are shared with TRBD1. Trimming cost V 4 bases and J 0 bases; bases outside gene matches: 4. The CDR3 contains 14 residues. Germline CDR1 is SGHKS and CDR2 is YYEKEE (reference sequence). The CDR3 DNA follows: TGTGCCAGCAGCCTGGGGGACAGCTCCTACGAGCAGTACTTC. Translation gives CASSLGDSSYEQYF. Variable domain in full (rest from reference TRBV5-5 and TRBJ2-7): DAGVTQSPTHLIKTRGQQVTLRCSPISGHKSVSWYQQVLGQGPQFIFQYYEKEERGRGNFPDRFSARQFPNYSSELNVNALLLGDSALYLCASSLGDSSYEQYFGPGTRLTVT.

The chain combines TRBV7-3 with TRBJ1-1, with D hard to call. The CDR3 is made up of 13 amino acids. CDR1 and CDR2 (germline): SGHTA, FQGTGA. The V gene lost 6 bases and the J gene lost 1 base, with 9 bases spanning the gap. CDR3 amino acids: CASSPQQNTEAFF. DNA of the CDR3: TGTGCCAGCAGTCCACAGCAGAACACTGAAGCTTTCTTT.

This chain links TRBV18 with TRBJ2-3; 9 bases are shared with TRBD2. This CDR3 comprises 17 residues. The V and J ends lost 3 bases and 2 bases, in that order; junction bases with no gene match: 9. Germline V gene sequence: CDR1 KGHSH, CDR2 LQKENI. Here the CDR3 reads CASSPPSAGGDTDTQYF. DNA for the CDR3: TGTGCCAGCTCACCTCCATCCGCGGGGGGGGACACAGATACGCAGTATTTT.

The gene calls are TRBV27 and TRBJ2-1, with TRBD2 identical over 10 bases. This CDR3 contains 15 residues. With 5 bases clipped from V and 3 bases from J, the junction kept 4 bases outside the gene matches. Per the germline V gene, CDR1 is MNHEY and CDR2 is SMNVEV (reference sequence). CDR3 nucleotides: TGTGCCAGCAGTGGACTAGCGGAAATCTACAATGAGCAGTTCTTC. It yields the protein CASSGLAEIYNEQFF.

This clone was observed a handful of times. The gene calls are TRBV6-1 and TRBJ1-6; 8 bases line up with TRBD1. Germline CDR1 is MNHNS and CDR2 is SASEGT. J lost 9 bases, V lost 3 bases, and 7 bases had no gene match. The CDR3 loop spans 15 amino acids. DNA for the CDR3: TGTGCCAGCAGTGAGGACCCAGGGGGCGGTTCACCCCTCCACTTT. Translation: CASSEDPGGGSPLHF.

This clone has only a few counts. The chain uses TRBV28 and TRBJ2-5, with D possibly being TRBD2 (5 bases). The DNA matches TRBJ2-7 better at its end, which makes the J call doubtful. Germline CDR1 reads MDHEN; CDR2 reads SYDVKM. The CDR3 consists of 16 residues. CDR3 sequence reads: CASSFGVQRLSYEQYF. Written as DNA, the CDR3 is TGTGCCAGCAGTTTCGGTGTCCAGCGGCTCTCCTACGAGCAGTACTTC.

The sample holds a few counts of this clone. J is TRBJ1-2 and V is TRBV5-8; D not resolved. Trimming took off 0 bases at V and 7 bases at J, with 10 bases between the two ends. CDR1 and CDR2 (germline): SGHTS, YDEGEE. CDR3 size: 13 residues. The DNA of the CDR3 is TGTGCCAGCAGCTTGGAGCCCTCCGCTGGCTACACCTTC. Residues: CASSLEPSAGYTF.

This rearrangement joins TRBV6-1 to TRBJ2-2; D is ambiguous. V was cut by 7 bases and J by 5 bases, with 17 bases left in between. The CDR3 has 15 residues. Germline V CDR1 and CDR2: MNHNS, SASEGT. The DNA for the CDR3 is TGTGCCAGCATGGAGCTGGTGGCGGAGACCGGGGAGCTGTTTTTT. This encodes CASMELVAETGELFF.

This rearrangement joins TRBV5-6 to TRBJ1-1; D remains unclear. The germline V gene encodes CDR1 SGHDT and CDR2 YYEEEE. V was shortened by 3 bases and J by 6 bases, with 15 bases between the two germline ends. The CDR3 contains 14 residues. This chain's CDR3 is CASSWVRGRSEAFF. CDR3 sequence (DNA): TGTGCCAGCAGCTGGGTGAGAGGGAGGTCTGAAGCTTTCTTT.

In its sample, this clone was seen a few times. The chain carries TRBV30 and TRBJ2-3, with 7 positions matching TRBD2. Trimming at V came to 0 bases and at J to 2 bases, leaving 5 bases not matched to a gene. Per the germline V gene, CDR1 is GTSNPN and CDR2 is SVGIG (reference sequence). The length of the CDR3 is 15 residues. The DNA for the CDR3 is TGTGCCTGGAGTGTAGGGGCGGGGGTCACAGATACGCAGTATTTT. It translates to CAWSVGAGVTDTQYF.

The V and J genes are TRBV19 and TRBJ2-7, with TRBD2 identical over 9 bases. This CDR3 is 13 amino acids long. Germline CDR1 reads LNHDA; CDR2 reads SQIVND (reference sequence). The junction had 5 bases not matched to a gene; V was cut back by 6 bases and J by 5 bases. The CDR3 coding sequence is TGTGCCAGTAGCCCGGGACTAGCAAACGAGCAGTACTTC. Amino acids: CASSPGLANEQYF.

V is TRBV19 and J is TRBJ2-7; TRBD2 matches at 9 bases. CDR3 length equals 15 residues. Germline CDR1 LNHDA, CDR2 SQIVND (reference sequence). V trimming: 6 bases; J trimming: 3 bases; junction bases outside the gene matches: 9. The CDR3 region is CASSPSSGNYYEQYF. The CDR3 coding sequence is TGTGCCAGTAGCCCCTCTAGCGGGAACTACTACGAGCAGTACTTC.

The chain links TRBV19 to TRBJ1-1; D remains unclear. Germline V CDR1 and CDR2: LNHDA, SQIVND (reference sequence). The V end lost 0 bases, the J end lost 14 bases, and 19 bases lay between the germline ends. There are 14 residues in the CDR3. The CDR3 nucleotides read TGTGCCAGTAGTATAGATCTCCCGGGCTCGGGAGAATTCTTT. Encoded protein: CASSIDLPGSGEFF.

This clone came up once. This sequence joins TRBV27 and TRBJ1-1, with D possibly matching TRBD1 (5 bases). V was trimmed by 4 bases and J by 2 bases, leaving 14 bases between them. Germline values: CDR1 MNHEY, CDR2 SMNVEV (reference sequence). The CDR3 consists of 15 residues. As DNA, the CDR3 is TGTGCCAGCAGTTCCCGCGGGGGGTATAACACTGAAGCTTTCTTT. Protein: CASSSRGGYNTEAFF.

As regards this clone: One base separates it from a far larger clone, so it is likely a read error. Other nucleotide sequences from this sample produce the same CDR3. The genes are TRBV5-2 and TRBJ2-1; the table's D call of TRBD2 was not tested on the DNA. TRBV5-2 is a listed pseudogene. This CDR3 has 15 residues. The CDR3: CASKVEASTYNEQFF. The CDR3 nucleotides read TGTGCCAGCAAGGTAGAAGCGTCTACCTACAATGAGCAGTTCTTC.

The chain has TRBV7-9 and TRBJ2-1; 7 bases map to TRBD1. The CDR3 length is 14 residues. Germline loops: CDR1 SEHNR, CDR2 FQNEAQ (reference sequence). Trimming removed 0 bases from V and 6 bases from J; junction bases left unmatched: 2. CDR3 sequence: CASSLATGSNEQFF. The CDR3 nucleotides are TGTGCCAGCAGCTTAGCGACAGGGTCCAATGAGCAGTTCTTC.

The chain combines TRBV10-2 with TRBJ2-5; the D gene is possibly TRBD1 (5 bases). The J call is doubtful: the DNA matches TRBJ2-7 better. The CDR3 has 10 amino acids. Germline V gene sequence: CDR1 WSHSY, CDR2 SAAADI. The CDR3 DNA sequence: TGCGCCAGCTGGGGCTCCGAGCAGTACTTC. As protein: CASWGSEQYF.

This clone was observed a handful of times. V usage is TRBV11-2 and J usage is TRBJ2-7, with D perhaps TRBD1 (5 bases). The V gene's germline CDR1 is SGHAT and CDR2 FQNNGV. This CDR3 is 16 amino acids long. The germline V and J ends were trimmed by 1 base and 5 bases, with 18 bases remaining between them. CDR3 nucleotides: TGTGCCAGCAGCTTAGCCCTTGGGGCTAGGTGGCACGAGCAGTACTTC. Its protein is CASSLALGARWHEQYF.

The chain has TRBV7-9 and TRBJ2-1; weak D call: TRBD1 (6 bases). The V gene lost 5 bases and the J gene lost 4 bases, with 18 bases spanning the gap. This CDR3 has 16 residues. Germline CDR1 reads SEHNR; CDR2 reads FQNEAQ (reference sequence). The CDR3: CASSGSPGHTYNEQFF. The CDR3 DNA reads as TGTGCCAGCAGCGGGAGCCCGGGACACACATACAATGAGCAGTTCTTC.